This TCR beta chain was captured by sequencing in a study of early T cells in non-severe SARS-CoV-2 infection. This clonotype was counted at least ten times. Individually, cDNA molecules had unique molecular identifiers attached to them. MiXCR, run by TCRdb on the 5' RACE reads, gives a single entry per CDR3 protein. The table includes 25,000 to 35,000 distinct CDR3 sequences, less than 6.5% detected once. The CDR3 extends over 16 amino acids. From germline, CDR1 is MNHNY and CDR2 SVGAGI (reference sequence). V lost 2 bases and J lost 1, with 9 bases in between. Here the sequenced sample was whole blood, taken at baseline. This chain joins TRBV6-6 and TRBJ2-6; D remains unclear. This sequence was found in an adult who was a healthcare worker with PCR-confirmed SARS-CoV-2 infection or an uninfected control (not recorded which). The DNA for the CDR3 is TGTGCCAGCAGTTACGGCGTTGGGTCTGGGGCCAACGTCCTGACTTTC. Protein: CASSYGVGSGANVLTF.